Presented here are 14 T cell receptor beta chains from one specimen sequenced in a study of T cells after yellow fever vaccination. TCRdb called the 5' RACE reads again in MiXCR, with one record for every CDR3 protein. Among about 210,000 distinct CDR3 sequences listed, about 7% were seen once. Sequenced material: CD4+ T cells sorted from PBMCs, taken on the day of the yellow fever booster vaccination. These receptors were obtained from a man aged 25 to 45 who received the YFV17D yellow fever vaccine.

The table lists this clonotype with many counts. This chain joins TRBV11-2 and TRBJ2-7; D not resolved. The CDR3 runs 15 residues. Trimming removed 0 bases at V and 1 base at J, with 10 bases between. Germline V gene lookup returns CDR1 SGHAT and CDR2 FQNNGV. CDR3: CASSLDQYSSYEQYF. CDR3 nucleotide sequence: TGTGCCAGCAGCTTAGATCAATACAGTTCCTACGAGCAGTACTTC.

This clonotype was observed many times. This chain joins TRBV29-1 and TRBJ2-6; either TRBD1 or TRBD2 may fit D (5 bases each). Trimming took off 4 bases at V and 4 bases at J, with 11 bases between the two ends. Germline CDR1 is SQVTM and CDR2 is ANQGSEA. The CDR3 runs 14 residues. Written as DNA, the CDR3 is TGCAGCGTTGTGTTGGGGGTAGGGGCCAACGTCCTGACTTTC. This translates into CSVVLGVGANVLTF.

This clonotype has ten or more counts. The chain links TRBV12-3 or TRBV12-4 to TRBJ2-1; possibly TRBD2 for D (6 bases). V dropped 6 bases and J dropped 9 bases, with 18 bases sitting between them. The CDR3 contains 14 residues. The DNA for the CDR3 is TGTGCCAGCAGCCAACAAAGACTAGGGGTTGAGCAGTTCTTC. Translation: CASSQQRLGVEQFF.

This chain connects TRBV5-1 to TRBJ2-5; D not certain. The V and J ends lost 0 bases and 2 bases respectively, with 17 bases between them. The CDR3 runs to 17 residues. Germline CDR1 SGHRS, CDR2 YFSETQ. CDR3 DNA sequence: TGCGCCAGCAGCTTGGGTGAAGGCAGCTCCCTTCAAGAGACCCAGTACTTC. It specifies CASSLGEGSSLQETQYF. The variable domain in full, with the rest retrieved from reference TRBV5-1 and TRBJ2-5, is KAGVTQTPRYLIKTRGQQVTLSCSPISGHRSVSWYQQTPGQGLQFLFEYFSETQRNKGNFPGRFSGRQFSNSRSEMNVSTLELGDSALYLCASSLGEGSSLQETQYFGPGTRLLVL.

The chain is built from TRBV5-1 and TRBJ2-3; D is uncertain. This CDR3 contains 15 residues. Trimming took 0 bases from V and 2 from J, leaving 10 bases between them. Germline loops: CDR1 SGHRS, CDR2 YFSETQ. In DNA, the CDR3 is TGCGCCAGCAGCTTGGTTGGCGTAGACACAGATACGCAGTATTTT. It codes for CASSLVGVDTDTQYF.

This clonotype was counted a few times. The chain recombines TRBV29-1 with TRBJ2-3; 10 bases fit TRBD2. The germline CDR1 and CDR2 sequences are SQVTM and ANQGSEA. CDR3 length: 10 residues. J lost 15 bases, V lost 5 bases, and 5 bases had no gene match. CDR3 sequence (DNA): TGCAGCGTTATAGCGGGAGGTCGATATTTT. This gives the protein CSVIAGGRYF.

This clonotype was found a few times. The chain employs TRBV12-3 or TRBV12-4 and TRBJ2-6; 7 nucleotides agree with TRBD1. CDR3 length: 17 amino acids. V shed 5 bases and J 4 bases; nucleotides not matched to a gene: 11. The CDR3 spells CASSTLQGKGGANVLTF. The CDR3 nucleotides read TGTGCCAGCAGTACCCTACAGGGGAAGGGAGGGGCCAACGTCCTGACTTTC.

This clonotype was counted at least ten times. The genes are TRBV5-1 and TRBJ2-2; D not resolved. Trimming stripped 4 bases from V and 3 bases from J, with 16 bases between. CDR1 is SGHRS, CDR2 YFSETQ, per germline. The CDR3 has 16 amino acids. The CDR3 DNA reads TGCGCCAGCAGCCCGATGGCAGTCCGGGACACCGGGGAGCTGTTTTTT. Translating it yields CASSPMAVRDTGELFF.

This chain joins TRBV1 and TRBJ2-7; the table's D call TRBD2 went unverified against the DNA. TRBV1 is assigned pseudogene status. The CDR3 is made up of 19 amino acids. The CDR3 reads CTSSQEGSLESPSSYEQYF. The CDR3 nucleotides are TGCACCAGCAGCCAAGAGGGTAGTTTGGAGAGTCCAAGCTCCTACGAGCAGTACTTC.

The gene calls are TRBV6-1 and TRBJ1-1, with unresolved D. CDR3 length: 13 residues. V gave up 7 bases and J gave up 6 bases, with 15 bases separating them. Per germline, CDR1 MNHNS and CDR2 SASEGT. CDR3 bases: TGTGCCAGCAAGGGCAGGAGCGCCGCTGAAGCTTTCTTT. This translates into CASKGRSAAEAFF.

About this clonotype: Its ends do not fully match the called genes, so a read error is possible. The rearrangement links TRBV20-1 to TRBJ2-7; 7 bases fit TRBD1. This CDR3 is built from 18 residues. CDR1 and CDR2 (germline): DFQATT, SNEGSKA (reference sequence). The DNA of the CDR3 is TGCTGTGCTGGGGACAGAAGAAAACAAAAGTCTGCCTCCTACGAGCAGTACTTC. Translation gives CCAGDRRKQKSASYEQYF.

This clonotype showed up many times. This CDR3 is CATLPGSSYEQYF. The DNA of the CDR3 is TGTGCCACCCTCCCAGGGAGCTCCTACGAGCAGTACTTC. The genes are TRBV28 and TRBJ2-7, with D possibly called TRBD1 or TRBD2 (5 bases each). The CDR3 spans 13 residues. V was shortened by 10 bases and J by 0 bases, with 13 bases between the two germline ends. Germline V CDR1 and CDR2: MDHEN, SYDVKM.

This clonotype has ten or more counts. This chain connects TRBV9 to TRBJ2-7, with D tentatively TRBD2 (6 bases). V was pared by 1 base and J by 5 bases, with 19 bases between. Germline-derived CDR1 and CDR2 are SGDLS and YYNGEE. The CDR3 extends over 16 amino acids. In DNA, the CDR3 is TGTGCCAGCAGCGTACGGGGGTCGGGCGCGAGCGACGAGCAGTACTTC. Amino acid sequence: CASSVRGSGASDEQYF.

The J gene is TRBJ2-5, the V gene TRBV4-2; TRBD2 agrees at 11 bases. The CDR3 is made up of 16 amino acids. Germline V gives CDR1 LGHNA, CDR2 YNFKEQ. V lost 0 bases, J lost 5 bases, and 5 bases stayed unmatched. The DNA for the CDR3 is TGTGCCAGCAGCCAAGAATTTACTAGCGGGAGTGAGACCCAGTACTTC. It is translated as CASSQEFTSGSETQYF.